The 19 T cell receptor beta chains below were found in one sample sequenced in a study. TCRdb fed the 5' RACE reads into MiXCR, producing one record per CDR3 protein. The sample yields 10,000 to 14,000 distinct CDR3 sequences, 47% seen once. Sequencing was carried out using tumor-infiltrating naive CD4+ T cells sorted from the breast tumor. Documented subset: naive CD4+ T cells, CD4+CD45RA+CD25-. All receptors derive from a female donor with breast cancer.

In regard to this clonotype: This could be a read error, since a much larger clone is one nucleotide away. The rearrangement joins TRBV12-3 or TRBV12-4 to TRBJ2-1; D ambiguous. The CDR3 runs to 13 residues. With 6 bases removed from V and 4 bases from J, the gap between germline ends came to 10 bases. CDR3 in DNA: TGTGCCAGCAGGACTGGCGCATACAATGAGCAGTTCTTC. It encodes CASRTGAYNEQFF.

This clonotype came up a few times. The genes are TRBV10-3 and TRBJ1-6; TRBD1 agrees at 7 bases. V lost 6 bases to trimming and J lost 8 bases; unmatched junction nucleotides: 4. The CDR3 is made up of 13 amino acids. Germline V gene data show CDR1 as ENHRY and CDR2 as SYGVKD. CDR3 bases: TGTGCCATCAGGACAGGGCGGGATTCACCCCTCCACTTT. This codes for CAIRTGRDSPLHF.

In this sample, this clonotype turned up once. The chain uses TRBV5-4 and TRBJ1-6, with 7 positions matching TRBD1. The CDR3 has 15 amino acids. Germline trimming cut 0 bases from V and 6 bases from J; bases unmatched to any gene: 3. Germline V gene sequence: CDR1 SGHNT, CDR2 YYREEE (reference sequence). CDR3 protein: CASSLAGDSNSPLHF. CDR3 bases: TGTGCCAGCAGCTTGGCGGGGGACAGTAATTCACCCCTCCACTTT.

In this sample, this clonotype turned up a few times. This chain connects TRBV6-2 or TRBV6-3 to TRBJ2-2, with 7 bases aligning to TRBD2. Germline V gene sequence: CDR1 MNHEY, CDR2 SVGEGT. The CDR3 has 16 amino acids. V dropped 7 bases and J dropped 7; count of bases not matched to a gene: 15. CDR3 in amino acids: CASIPAAGAGRGELFF. CDR3 nucleotides: TGTGCCAGCATCCCCGCCGCGGGAGCGGGACGCGGGGAGCTGTTTTTT.

CDR3 in DNA: TGCGCCAGCAGCTTGGCCGGACGCGCCACTGAAGCTTTCTTT. Encoded protein: CASSLAGRATEAFF. This chain connects TRBV5-1 to TRBJ1-1; D is undetermined. V shed 0 bases and J shed 4 bases, with 10 bases lying between them. In germline, CDR1 is SGHRS, CDR2 YFSETQ. The CDR3 is 14 residues long.

The genes are TRBV20-1 and TRBJ2-1; 9 bases are a match to TRBD2. The germline gives CDR1 DFQATT, CDR2 SNEGSKA (reference sequence). The CDR3 has 13 residues. V was clipped by 1 base and J by 13 bases; unmatched bases: 8. This CDR3 is CSARGVGAGGQFF. In nucleotides, the CDR3 is TGCAGTGCTAGAGGAGTTGGAGCGGGAGGACAGTTCTTC.

Worth noting for this clonotype: At one end the junction does not follow the germline gene, possibly because of a read error. This chain links TRBV7-9 with TRBJ2-1; D is perhaps TRBD2 (6 bases). This CDR3 spans 14 amino acids. Germline loops: CDR1 SEHNR, CDR2 FQNEAQ (reference sequence). In DNA form, the CDR3 reads TGTGTCAGCAGCTTCTCCCCTAGCGCCAATGAGCAGTTCTTC. Its protein product is CVSSFSPSANEQFF.

This clonotype rates as medium-sized (0.01 to 0.1%). The chain employs TRBV20-1 and TRBJ2-3; D is possibly TRBD1 or TRBD2 (5 bases each). The germline V gene has CDR1 DFQATT and CDR2 SNEGSKA (reference sequence). V lost 2 bases and J lost 3, with 12 bases in between. The CDR3 extends over 14 amino acids. CDR3 in DNA: TGCAGTGCTAGAAGGGACGAGGGGACAGATACGCAGTATTTT. It specifies CSARRDEGTDTQYF.

This clonotype appeared a single time. V and J are TRBV27 and TRBJ2-3; unclear D gene. CDR1 is MNHEY, CDR2 SMNVEV, per germline (reference sequence). This CDR3 is 11 amino acids long. Deletions cut 6 bases from V and 8 bases from J, with 9 bases between. The DNA of the CDR3 is TGTGCCAGCAGCAATCTGGGTACGCAGTATTTT. This encodes CASSNLGTQYF.

The table lists this clonotype with a few counts. The gene calls are TRBV24-1 and TRBJ2-2, with 9 bases fitting TRBD1. The germline gives CDR1 KGHDR, CDR2 SFDVKD. The CDR3 sequence is 15 residues long. The V segment lost 3 bases and the J segment 3 bases; nucleotides outside the gene matches: 1. The CDR3 coding sequence is TGTGCCACCAGTGATGGGGACAGGGACACCGGGGAGCTGTTTTTT. It translates to CATSDGDRDTGELFF.

In this sample, this clonotype turned up once. The gene calls are TRBV6-5 and TRBJ2-4; TRBD2 aligns across 7 bases. The CDR3 loop spans 16 amino acids. Looked up from germline, CDR1 is MNHEY and CDR2 is SVGAGI. The junction had 11 bases not matched to a gene; V was cut back by 8 bases and J by 1 base. The CDR3, as DNA: TGTGCCAGCGCCCCAACCGGGGGAGGGGCCAAAAACATTCAGTACTTC. Amino acids: CASAPTGGGAKNIQYF.

The V and J genes are TRBV21-1 and TRBJ2-7; the D call TRBD1 from the table was never checked on the DNA. TRBV21-1 is a known pseudogene. This CDR3 region has 17 residues. The DNA for the CDR3 is TGTGCCAGCAGCACCGAAGAGGGACAGGCAAATGCCTACGAGCAGTACGTC. It encodes CASSTEEGQANAYEQYV.

This clonotype turned up a few times. The rearrangement links TRBV15 to TRBJ2-7; 7 bases agree with TRBD1. After removal of 5 bases from V and 1 base from J, the junction contained 2 bases not matched to a gene. The CDR3 loop spans 13 amino acids. Germline CDR1 reads LNHNV; CDR2 reads YYDKDF (reference sequence). The CDR3 coding sequence is TGTGCCACCAGCCGGGACAGATCCTACGAGCAGTACTTC. Protein product: CATSRDRSYEQYF. The variable domain in full, with the rest retrieved from reference TRBV15 and TRBJ2-7, is DAMVIQNPRYQVTQFGKPVTLSCSQTLNHNVMYWYQQKSSQAPKLLFHYYDKDFNNEADTPDNFQSRRPNTSFCFLDIRSPGLGDTAMYLCATSRDRSYEQYFGPGTRLTVT.

The chain has TRBV6-6 and TRBJ1-2, with D perhaps TRBD1 (5 bases). V lost 6 bases, J lost 2 bases, and 10 bases lay in between. Germline assignment: CDR1 MNHNY and CDR2 SVGAGI (reference sequence). This CDR3 contains 13 residues. Here the CDR3 reads CASRRQGNYGYTF. CDR3 coding DNA: TGTGCCAGCAGGCGGCAGGGAAACTATGGCTACACCTTC.

The rearrangement uses TRBV19 and TRBJ1-2, with D possibly TRBD1 on 6 matching bases. The germline gives CDR1 LNHDA, CDR2 SQIVND (reference sequence). The CDR3 runs 13 residues. Trimming shortened V by 5 bases and J by 6 bases, and 13 bases separated the two germline ends. The DNA for the CDR3 is TGTGCCAGTAGTGCCCGGACAGAGAATGGCTACACCTTC. It yields the protein CASSARTENGYTF.

The CDR3 spells CASSTGQGSDTQYF. CDR3 coding DNA: TGTGCCAGCAGCACAGGACAGGGGAGTGATACGCAGTATTTT. V is TRBV7-9 and J is TRBJ2-3; 9 bases agree with TRBD1. There are 14 residues in the CDR3. The V gene end was trimmed by 5 bases and the J gene end by 6 bases; junction bases not matched to a gene: 6. The V gene's germline CDR1 is SEHNR and CDR2 FQNEAQ (reference sequence).

For this clonotype: This CDR3 fails to terminate in the conserved phenylalanine or tryptophan, so it likely reflects a read error. This chain connects TRBV12-3 or TRBV12-4 to TRBJ1-1, with TRBD1 identical over 7 bases. J lost 3 bases, V lost 2 bases, and 0 bases had no gene match. The CDR3 extends over 13 amino acids. The CDR3 nucleotides are TGTGCCAGCAGTTTAACAGGGGACACTGAAGCTTTCTCT. It is translated as CASSLTGDTEAFS.

This clonotype has a handful of counts. The chain links TRBV12-3 or TRBV12-4 to TRBJ2-7, with a tentative D call TRBD2 (6 bases). Deletions cut 5 bases from V and 9 bases from J, with 20 bases between. CDR3 size: 14 residues. CDR3 nucleotides: TGTGCCAGCAGTCTCTTTGACGGGATGGAGGGGCAGTACTTC. Its protein product is CASSLFDGMEGQYF.

The rearrangement links TRBV29-1 to TRBJ1-1; 8 bases are a match to TRBD1. This CDR3 is built from 11 residues. Trimming cost V 5 bases and J 5 bases; bases outside gene matches: 1. Germline V CDR1 and CDR2: SQVTM, ANQGSEA. The chain's CDR3 is CSVTGGTEAFF. The CDR3 nucleotides read TGCAGCGTTACAGGGGGGACTGAAGCTTTCTTT.